This TCR beta chain was sequenced in a study of CD8+ T cells in alopecia areata. Treatment reported: oral pan-JAK inhibitor, 5-10 mg twice daily. The CDR3 totals 16 residues. Germline CDR1 SGHVS, CDR2 FQNEAQ. V lost 3 bases and J lost 9; bases outside the gene matches: 14. Extracted RNA was reverse transcribed into cDNA, the sequencing template. Sequencing used immunoSEQ multiplex PCR; TCRdb keeps in-frame clones, though not all of them. This table holds 90,000 to 130,000 clones, around three fifths found once. The chain recombines TRBV7-8 with TRBJ2-4; 7 positions agree with TRBD1. Sequencing was performed on CD8+ T cells sorted from blood, taken at week 24, from a patient treated with tofacitinib. The source is a human donor with alopecia areata. The CDR3: CASSFGQESTLGIQYF. In DNA form, the CDR3 reads TGTGCCAGCAGCTTCGGACAGGAGTCCACCCTAGGCATTCAGTACTTC.